This TCR beta chain was retrieved from a study of blood T cells in healthy people across ages. Together with a sample-barcoded 5' primer, a J-beta primer mix was included in a second PCR lasting about 7 to 11 cycles. TCRdb itself ran the 5' RACE reads through MiXCR, one entry per CDR3 protein. The sample holds roughly 930,000 distinct CDR3 sequences, 45% to 50% seen once. As concerns this clonotype: One end of the junction is discordant with germline, which a read error may explain.

The CDR3 has 16 amino acids. CDR1 is MDHEN and CDR2 is SYDVKM in the germline V gene. The sequence was obtained from a young man in good health. J is TRBJ2-3 and V is TRBV28; tentatively, D is TRBD2 (5 bases). Sequenced input: blood. The CDR3 is CAGSLVGRGSTDTQYF. The CDR3 nucleotides are TGTGCCGGCAGTTTAGTTGGGAGAGGTAGTACAGATACGCAGTATTTT.